This entry lists 23 T cell receptor beta chains sequenced from one sample in a study of blood T cell repertoires in COVID-19. The protocol was immunoSEQ multiplex PCR, while the TCRdb copy is restricted to in-frame clones and leaves out a portion. Among fewer than 45,000 clones listed, 85% to 95% were seen once. The specimen sequenced was peripheral blood. The receptors were gathered from a human donor in a cohort sampled during active COVID-19.

V is TRBV15 and J is TRBJ1-1, with D tentatively TRBD1 (5 bases). Trimming took off 0 bases at V and 1 base at J, with 6 bases between the two ends. The germline V gene has CDR1 LNHNV and CDR2 YYDKDF (reference sequence). This CDR3 spans 14 amino acids. The CDR3 DNA sequence: TGTGCCACCAGCAGAGAAGGACAGAACACTGAAGCTTTCTTT. The encoded protein is CATSREGQNTEAFF.

The CDR3 region has the DNA TGTGCCAGCAGCCCTTTTTATAGCGGGGGGGCCTTTACCAATGAGCAGTTCTTC. Translated: CASSPFYSGGAFTNEQFF. The gene calls are TRBV14 and TRBJ2-1; TRBD2 aligns across 11 bases. This CDR3 is built from 18 residues. The germline CDR1 and CDR2 sequences are SGHDN and FVKESK. V was clipped by 4 bases and J by 6 bases; unmatched bases: 14.

CDR3 amino acids: CASSLGGGAGQPQHF. The CDR3 region has the DNA TGCGCCAGCAGCTTGGGAGGGGGCGCGGGGCAGCCCCAGCATTTT. This chain links TRBV5-1 with TRBJ1-5; 7 bases fit TRBD1. The CDR3 covers 15 residues. Losses at the gene ends were 0 bases for V and 7 bases for J; bases not matched to a gene: 7. CDR1 is SGHRS, CDR2 YFSETQ, per germline.

V is TRBV13 and J is TRBJ2-1; TRBD2 agrees at 16 bases. From germline, CDR1 is PRHDT and CDR2 FYEKMQ (reference sequence). Trimming took 5 bases from V and 0 from J; bases not matched to a gene: 7. The CDR3 sequence is 19 residues long. In nucleotides, the CDR3 is TGTGCCAGCAGCGTGGGACTAGCGGGGGGGCTCTACTCCTACAATGAGCAGTTCTTC. Amino acid sequence: CASSVGLAGGLYSYNEQFF.

The CDR3: CSVSDSAGGLYEQYF. CDR3 nucleotides: TGCAGCGTTTCGGACTCAGCGGGGGGGCTGTACGAGCAGTACTTC. The chain uses TRBV29-1 and TRBJ2-7, with 10 bases matching TRBD2. Germline CDR1 SQVTM, CDR2 ANQGSEA. The CDR3 covers 15 residues. Losses at the gene ends were 5 bases for V and 4 bases for J; bases not matched to a gene: 11.

The V call is TRBV5-1, the J call TRBJ2-3, with D possibly matching TRBD1 (6 bases). Trimming left V 0 bases short and J 6 bases short, with 11 bases between. Germline-derived CDR1 and CDR2 are SGHRS and YFSETQ. CDR3 size: 14 residues. This CDR3 is CASSLARGYDTQYF. CDR3 DNA: TGCGCCAGCAGCTTGGCCAGGGGATACGATACGCAGTATTTT.

The V gene is TRBV14, the J gene TRBJ2-1, with TRBD2 identical over 14 bases. In germline, CDR1 is SGHDN, CDR2 FVKESK. Unmatched junction bases numbered 6, after V lost 2 bases and J lost 3 bases. This CDR3 region has 18 residues. CDR3 nucleotides: TGTGCCAGCAGCCAACTGGGACTAGCGGGAGTAGTCTACAATGAGCAGTTCTTC. Protein sequence: CASSQLGLAGVVYNEQFF.

This chain joins TRBV2 and TRBJ2-5; D may be TRBD2 (5 bases). The CDR3 is 16 amino acids. The germline V and J ends were trimmed by 5 bases and 0 bases, with 16 bases remaining between them. Germline CDR1 SNHLY, CDR2 FYNNEI. The CDR3 sequence: CASSNVGGSYQETQYF. CDR3 in DNA: TGTGCCAGCAGTAACGTCGGCGGGTCGTACCAAGAGACCCAGTACTTC.

This clone was picked up a small number of times. This sequence joins TRBV11-2 and TRBJ1-5, with 9 bases identical to TRBD1. The V and J ends lost 5 bases and 4 bases, in that order; junction bases with no gene match: 3. CDR1 SGHAT and CDR2 FQNNGV come from the germline V gene. This CDR3 has 14 amino acids. The CDR3: CASSDGTGNQPQHF. The CDR3 DNA sequence: TGTGCCAGCAGCGATGGGACAGGGAATCAGCCCCAGCATTTT.

V gene TRBV30 combines with J gene TRBJ1-2; a possible D gene is TRBD1 (5 bases). The CDR3 consists of 16 residues. Per the germline V gene, CDR1 is GTSNPN and CDR2 is SVGIG (reference sequence). The germline V and J ends were trimmed by 2 bases and 4 bases, with 20 bases remaining between them. In nucleotides, the CDR3 is TGTGCCTGGAGTAGAGAGACAGTCGACTCCCCCTATGGCTACACCTTC. Its translation: CAWSRETVDSPYGYTF.

The chain has TRBV29-1 and TRBJ2-7; 7 bases match TRBD1. The J segment lost 5 bases and the V segment lost 4 bases, leaving 8 bases of the junction unmatched. The germline CDR1 and CDR2 sequences are SQVTM and ANQGSEA. This CDR3 region has 13 residues. DNA for the CDR3: TGCAGCGTTGTAAAACAGGGGCTACACGAGCAGTACTTC. As protein: CSVVKQGLHEQYF.

The V call is TRBV11-2, the J call TRBJ2-7, with TRBD1 matching over 9 bases. The CDR3 length is 15 residues. Germline values: CDR1 SGHAT, CDR2 FQNNGV. Trimming cost V 5 bases and J 7 bases; bases outside gene matches: 12. CDR3 nucleotides: TGTGCCAGCAGCCCAACAGGGGGCTTAAATCAGGAGCAGTACTTC. It specifies CASSPTGGLNQEQYF.

The J gene is TRBJ2-6, the V gene TRBV7-3, with 7 bases identical to TRBD1. CDR1 SGHTA and CDR2 FQGTGA come from the germline V gene. This CDR3 has 16 residues. J was trimmed by 0 bases and V by 5 bases; bases with no gene match: 4. The chain's CDR3 is CASSTSGGSGANVLTF. As DNA, the CDR3 is TGTGCCAGCAGCACGTCAGGGGGCTCTGGGGCCAACGTCCTGACTTTC.

The gene calls are TRBV20-1 and TRBJ1-6; possibly TRBD1 for D (5 bases). Between the trimmed V and J ends, which lost 3 bases and 5 bases, there was a span of 11 bases. The CDR3 spans 14 residues. Germline lookup yields CDR1 DFQATT and CDR2 SNEGSKA (reference sequence). CDR3 sequence: CSASQGPHNSPLHF. CDR3 in DNA: TGCAGTGCTAGTCAGGGTCCTCATAATTCACCCCTCCACTTT.

This sequence joins TRBV30 and TRBJ1-6, with D uncertain. Trimming took 2 bases from V and 2 from J, leaving 10 bases between them. Per germline, CDR1 GTSNPN and CDR2 SVGIG (reference sequence). The CDR3 contains 15 residues. The CDR3 DNA sequence: TGTGCCTGGAGTTCTTCTAGCCCCTATAATTCACCCCTCCACTTT. Its translation is CAWSSSSPYNSPLHF.

The J gene is TRBJ2-1, the V gene TRBV12-3 or TRBV12-4; 7 bases align to TRBD2. V lost 2 bases and J lost 9; bases outside the gene matches: 4. CDR3 size: 13 residues. The chain's CDR3 is CASSLNGEGEQFF. DNA for the CDR3: TGTGCCAGCAGTTTAAACGGGGAGGGTGAGCAGTTCTTC.

The chain recombines TRBV27 with TRBJ2-2; TRBD2 matches 7 bases. V trimming: 5 bases; J trimming: 3 bases; junction bases outside the gene matches: 15. The CDR3 extends over 18 amino acids. The germline CDR1 and CDR2 sequences are MNHEY and SMNVEV (reference sequence). CDR3 protein: CASSAFLKREGHTGELFF. CDR3 bases: TGTGCCAGCAGTGCCTTCCTAAAGAGGGAGGGACACACCGGGGAGCTGTTTTTT.

The rearrangement joins TRBV27 to TRBJ2-5; TRBD1 is a possible D gene (6 bases). CDR1 MNHEY and CDR2 SMNVEV come from the germline V gene (reference sequence). V was shortened by 2 bases and J by 5 bases, with 15 bases between the two germline ends. This CDR3 spans 15 amino acids. CDR3 protein: CASSLTGLPTETQYF. The DNA of the CDR3 is TGTGCCAGCAGTTTAACAGGGCTCCCAACGGAGACCCAGTACTTC.

This clone was seen once. The genes are TRBV7-9 and TRBJ1-1; D is unresolved. Trimming stripped 5 bases from V and 4 bases from J, with 11 bases between. The CDR3 spans 13 residues. Germline V CDR1 and CDR2: SEHNR, FQNEAQ (reference sequence). The CDR3 here is CASSPGFRTEAFF. The CDR3 coding sequence is TGTGCCAGCAGCCCGGGTTTTCGCACTGAAGCTTTCTTT.

For the CDR3, the DNA is TGTGCCAGTAGTATCAGGGGACAGAGCTCCTACAATGAGCAGTTCTTC. Translated, it gives CASSIRGQSSYNEQFF. This sequence joins TRBV19 and TRBJ2-1, with 7 bases identical to TRBD1. This CDR3 contains 16 residues. Germline V gene lookup returns CDR1 LNHDA and CDR2 SQIVND (reference sequence). Losses at the gene ends were 3 bases for V and 0 bases for J; bases not matched to a gene: 5.

This clone was detected only once. The CDR3 DNA sequence: TGTGCCAGCAGCCCAGACAGGGGGCTAGGAGGCTACACCTTC. It specifies CASSPDRGLGGYTF. The V call is TRBV5-5, the J call TRBJ1-2; 10 bases align to TRBD1. The CDR3 loop spans 14 amino acids. The germline gives CDR1 SGHKS, CDR2 YYEKEE (reference sequence). J was trimmed by 8 bases and V by 4 bases; bases with no gene match: 8.

This sequence joins TRBV5-4 and TRBJ2-5, with 7 bases aligning to TRBD2. The V gene end was trimmed by 5 bases and the J gene end by 5 bases; junction bases not matched to a gene: 18. Germline assignment: CDR1 SGHNT and CDR2 YYREEE (reference sequence). This CDR3 has 17 residues. The chain's CDR3 is CASRSSLTPREVETQYF. CDR3 nucleotide sequence: TGTGCCAGCAGAAGCAGCCTCACCCCTCGGGAGGTGGAGACCCAGTACTTC.

The chain joins TRBV19 to TRBJ1-6; no clear D. Germline V CDR1 and CDR2: LNHDA, SQIVND (reference sequence). The CDR3 runs to 15 residues. With 9 bases removed from V and 6 bases from J, the gap between germline ends came to 18 bases. DNA of the CDR3: TGTGCCAGCAGTCGGATAAGTGGACTTAATTCACCCCTCCACTTT. Protein sequence: CASSRISGLNSPLHF. Using reference TRBV19 and TRBJ1-6 for the parts outside the CDR3, the full variable domain is DGGITQSPKYLFRKEGQNVTLSCEQNLNHDAMYWYRQDPGQGLRLIYYSQIVNDFQKGDIAEGYSVSREKKESFPLTVTSAQKNPTAFYLCASSRISGLNSPLHFGNGTRLTVT.